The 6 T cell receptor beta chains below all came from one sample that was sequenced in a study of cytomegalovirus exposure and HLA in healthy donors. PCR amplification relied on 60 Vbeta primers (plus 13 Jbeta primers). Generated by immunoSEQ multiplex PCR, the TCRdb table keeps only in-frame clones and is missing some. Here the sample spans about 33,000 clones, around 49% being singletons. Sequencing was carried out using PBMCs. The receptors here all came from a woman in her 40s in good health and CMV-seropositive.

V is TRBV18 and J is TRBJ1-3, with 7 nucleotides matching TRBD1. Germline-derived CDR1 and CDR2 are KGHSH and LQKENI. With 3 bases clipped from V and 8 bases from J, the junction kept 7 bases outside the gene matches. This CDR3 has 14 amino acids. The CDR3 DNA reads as TGTGCCAGCTCACCTCAAGACAGGGTGGACACCATATATTTT. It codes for CASSPQDRVDTIYF.

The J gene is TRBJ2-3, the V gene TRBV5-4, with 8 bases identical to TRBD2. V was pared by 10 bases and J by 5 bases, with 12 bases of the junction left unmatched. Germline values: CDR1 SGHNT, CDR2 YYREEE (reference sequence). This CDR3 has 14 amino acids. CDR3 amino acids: CASLGRGEGDTQYF. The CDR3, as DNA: TGTGCCTCCCTGGGGCGGGGGGAGGGAGATACGCAGTATTTT.

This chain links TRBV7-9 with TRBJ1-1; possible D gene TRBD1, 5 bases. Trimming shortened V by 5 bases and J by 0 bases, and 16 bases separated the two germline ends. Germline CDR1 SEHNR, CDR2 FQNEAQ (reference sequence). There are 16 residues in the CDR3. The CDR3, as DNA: TGTGCCAGCAGCGCGGCGGGACTCAGATTGAACACTGAAGCTTTCTTT. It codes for CASSAAGLRLNTEAFF.

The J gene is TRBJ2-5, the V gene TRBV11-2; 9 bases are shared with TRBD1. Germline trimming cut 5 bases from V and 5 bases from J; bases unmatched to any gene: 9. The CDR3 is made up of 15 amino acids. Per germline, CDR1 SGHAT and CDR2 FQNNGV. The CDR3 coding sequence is TGTGCCAGCAGCCCCCGGGACAGGGCGTGGGAGACCCAGTACTTC. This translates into CASSPRDRAWETQYF. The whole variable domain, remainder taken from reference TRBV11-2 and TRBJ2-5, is EAGVAQSPRYKIIEKRQSVAFWCNPISGHATLYWYQQILGQGPKLLIQFQNNGVVDDSQLPKDRFSAERLKGVDSTLKIQPAKLEDSAVYLCASSPRDRAWETQYFGPGTRLLVL.

In nucleotides, the CDR3 is TGTGCCAGCAGTTATTCTGGGGCAGCCGCCTACGAGCAGTACTTC. Its translation is CASSYSGAAAYEQYF. This chain links TRBV6-5 with TRBJ2-7; D may be TRBD1 (5 bases). The CDR3 consists of 15 residues. The germline V and J ends were trimmed by 3 bases and 2 bases, with 14 bases remaining between them. The V gene's germline CDR1 is MNHEY and CDR2 SVGAGI.

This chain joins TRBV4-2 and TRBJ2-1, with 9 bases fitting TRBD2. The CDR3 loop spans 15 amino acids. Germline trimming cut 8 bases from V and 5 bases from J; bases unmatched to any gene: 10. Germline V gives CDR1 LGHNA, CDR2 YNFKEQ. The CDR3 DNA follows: TGTGCCAGCGCTAAGAGCGGGGGGCGCCACAATGAGCAGTTCTTC. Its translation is CASAKSGGRHNEQFF.